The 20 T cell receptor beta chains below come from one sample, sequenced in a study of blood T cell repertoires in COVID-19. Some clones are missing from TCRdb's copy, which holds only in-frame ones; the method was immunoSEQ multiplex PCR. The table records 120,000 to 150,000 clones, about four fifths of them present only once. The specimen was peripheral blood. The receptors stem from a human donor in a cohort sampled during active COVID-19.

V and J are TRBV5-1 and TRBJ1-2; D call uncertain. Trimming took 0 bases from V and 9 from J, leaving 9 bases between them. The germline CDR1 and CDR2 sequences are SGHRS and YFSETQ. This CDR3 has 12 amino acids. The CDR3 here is CASSLEAGSYTF. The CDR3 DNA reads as TGCGCCAGCAGCTTGGAGGCGGGGAGCTACACCTTC.

The DNA for the CDR3 is TGCGCCAGCACCGCAGGGGGTGGAAACACCATATATTTT. Residues: CASTAGGGNTIYF. This chain links TRBV5-1 with TRBJ1-3; 7 nucleotides line up with TRBD1. The CDR3 contains 13 residues. Trimming cost V 6 bases and J 3 bases; bases outside gene matches: 3. Per the germline V gene, CDR1 is SGHRS and CDR2 is YFSETQ.

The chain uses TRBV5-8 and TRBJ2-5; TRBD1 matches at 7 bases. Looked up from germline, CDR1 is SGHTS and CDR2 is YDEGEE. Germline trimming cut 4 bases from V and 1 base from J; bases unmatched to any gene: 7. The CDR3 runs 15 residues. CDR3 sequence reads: CASSPRQGPQETQYF. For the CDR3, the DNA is TGTGCCAGCAGCCCGCGACAGGGTCCCCAAGAGACCCAGTACTTC.

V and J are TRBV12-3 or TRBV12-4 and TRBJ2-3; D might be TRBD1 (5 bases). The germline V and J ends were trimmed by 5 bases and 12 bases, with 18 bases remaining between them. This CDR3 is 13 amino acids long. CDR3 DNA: TGTGCCAGCAGTACGATACAGGCCTCTCCCCAGTATTTT. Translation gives CASSTIQASPQYF.

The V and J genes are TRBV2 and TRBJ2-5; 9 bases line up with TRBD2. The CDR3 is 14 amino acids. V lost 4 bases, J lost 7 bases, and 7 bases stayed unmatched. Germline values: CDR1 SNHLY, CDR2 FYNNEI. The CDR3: CASSGLAVSGTQYF. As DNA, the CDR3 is TGTGCCAGCAGTGGACTAGCGGTCTCGGGGACCCAGTACTTC.

CDR3 region: CASRPVRGSYEQYF. The CDR3 nucleotides read TGTGCCAGCCGTCCGGTACGGGGTTCCTACGAGCAGTACTTC. The V and J genes are TRBV2 and TRBJ2-7; a weak D match, TRBD2 (5 bases). CDR1 SNHLY and CDR2 FYNNEI come from the germline V gene. The CDR3 sequence is 14 residues long. Trimming removed 8 bases from V and 1 base from J, with 15 bases in between.

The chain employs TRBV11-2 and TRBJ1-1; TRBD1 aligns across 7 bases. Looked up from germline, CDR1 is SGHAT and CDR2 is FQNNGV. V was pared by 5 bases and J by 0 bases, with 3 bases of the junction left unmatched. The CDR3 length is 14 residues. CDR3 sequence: CASSRQGMNTEAFF. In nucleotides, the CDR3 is TGTGCCAGCAGCCGACAGGGTATGAACACTGAAGCTTTCTTT.

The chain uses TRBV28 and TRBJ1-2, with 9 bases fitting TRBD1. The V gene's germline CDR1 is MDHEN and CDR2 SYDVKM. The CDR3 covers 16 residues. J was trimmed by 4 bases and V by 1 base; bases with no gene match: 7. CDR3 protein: CASSLLWDRVRYGYTF. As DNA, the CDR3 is TGTGCCAGCAGTTTATTGTGGGACAGGGTCCGCTATGGCTACACCTTC.

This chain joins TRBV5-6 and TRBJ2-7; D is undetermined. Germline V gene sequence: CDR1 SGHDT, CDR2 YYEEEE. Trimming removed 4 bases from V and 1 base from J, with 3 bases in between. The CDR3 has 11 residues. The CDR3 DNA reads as TGTGCCAGCAGCACATCCTACGAGCAGTACTTC. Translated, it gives CASSTSYEQYF.

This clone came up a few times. CDR3 sequence: CASSPTGTGVEKLFF. The DNA of the CDR3 is TGCGCCAGCAGCCCAACCGGGACAGGGGTCGAAAAACTGTTTTTT. This chain connects TRBV5-1 to TRBJ1-4, with 10 bases lining up with TRBD1. The CDR3 runs to 15 residues. Germline-derived CDR1 and CDR2 are SGHRS and YFSETQ. Germline trimming cut 4 bases from V and 8 bases from J; bases unmatched to any gene: 8.

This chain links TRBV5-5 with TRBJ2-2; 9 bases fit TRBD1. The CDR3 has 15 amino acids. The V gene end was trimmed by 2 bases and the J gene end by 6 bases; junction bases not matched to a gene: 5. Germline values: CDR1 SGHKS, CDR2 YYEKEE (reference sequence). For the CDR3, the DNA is TGTGCCAGCAGCTTAAGGGACAGGGCGGCCGGGGAGCTGTTTTTT. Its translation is CASSLRDRAAGELFF.

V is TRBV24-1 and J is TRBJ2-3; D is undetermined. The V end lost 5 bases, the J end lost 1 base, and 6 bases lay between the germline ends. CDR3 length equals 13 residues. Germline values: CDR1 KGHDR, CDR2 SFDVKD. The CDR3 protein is CATSGRGTDTQYF. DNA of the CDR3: TGTGCCACCAGTGGACGGGGCACAGATACGCAGTATTTT.

The CDR3 sequence: CASSVVIGGNEQFF. In nucleotides, the CDR3 is TGTGCCAGCAGCGTAGTAATTGGCGGCAATGAGCAGTTCTTC. The chain carries TRBV9 and TRBJ2-1; D gene uncertain. CDR1 is SGDLS, CDR2 YYNGEE, per germline. Trimming took 0 bases from V and 6 from J, leaving 10 bases between them. CDR3 length: 14 amino acids.

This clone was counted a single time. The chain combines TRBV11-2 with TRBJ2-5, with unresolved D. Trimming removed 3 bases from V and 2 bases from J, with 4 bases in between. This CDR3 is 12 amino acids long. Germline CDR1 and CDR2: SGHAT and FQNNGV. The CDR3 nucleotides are TGTGCCAGCAGCTTCCAGCAAGAGACCCAGTACTTC. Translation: CASSFQQETQYF.

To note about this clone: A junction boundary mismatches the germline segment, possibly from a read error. The CDR3 loop reads CASREDGGATNEQFF. CDR3 bases: TGTGCCAGCAGGGAAGACGGGGGGGCAACCAATGAGCAGTTCTTC. V is TRBV6-1 and J is TRBJ2-1; TRBD2 aligns across 8 bases. The germline V gene has CDR1 MNHNS and CDR2 SASEGT. The CDR3 has 15 amino acids.

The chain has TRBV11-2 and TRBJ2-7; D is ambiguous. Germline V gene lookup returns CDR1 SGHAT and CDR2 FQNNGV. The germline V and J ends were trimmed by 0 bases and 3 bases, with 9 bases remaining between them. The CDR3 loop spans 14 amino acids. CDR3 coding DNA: TGTGCCAGCAGCTTAGATAGACGGGTCTACGAGCAGTACTTC. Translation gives CASSLDRRVYEQYF.

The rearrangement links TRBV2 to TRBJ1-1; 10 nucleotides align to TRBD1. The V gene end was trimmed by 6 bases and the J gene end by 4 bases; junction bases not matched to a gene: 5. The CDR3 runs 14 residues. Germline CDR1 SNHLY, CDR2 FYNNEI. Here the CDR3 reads CASSLDRGGTEAFF. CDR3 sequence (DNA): TGTGCCAGCAGCTTGGACAGGGGGGGCACTGAAGCTTTCTTT.

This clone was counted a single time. CDR3 DNA sequence: TGTGCCAGCAGCTACGGCGGGGGTGGAGAGACCCAGTACTTC. Its translation is CASSYGGGGETQYF. The chain couples TRBV7-3 to TRBJ2-5, with TRBD2 identical over 7 bases. The V segment lost 4 bases and the J segment 4 bases; nucleotides outside the gene matches: 6. The CDR3 extends over 14 amino acids. Germline CDR1 and CDR2: SGHTA and FQGTGA.

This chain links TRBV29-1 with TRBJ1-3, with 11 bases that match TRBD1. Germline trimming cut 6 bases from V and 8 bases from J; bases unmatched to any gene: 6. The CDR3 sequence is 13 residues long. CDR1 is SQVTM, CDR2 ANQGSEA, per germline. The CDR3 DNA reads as TGCAGCGTGCCTGGACAGGGGGCGGACACCATATATTTT. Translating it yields CSVPGQGADTIYF.

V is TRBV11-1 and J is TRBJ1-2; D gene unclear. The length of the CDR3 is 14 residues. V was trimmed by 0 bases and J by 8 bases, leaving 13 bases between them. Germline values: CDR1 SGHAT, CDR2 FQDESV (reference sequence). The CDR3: CASSLARGSLGYTF. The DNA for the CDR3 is TGTGCCAGCAGCTTAGCGCGGGGTAGCTTGGGCTACACCTTC.